Shown below are 31 T cell receptor beta chains from a single sample sequenced in a study of beta chain features in type 1 diabetes. Study-level findings and limits: In every one of the four CD4+ subsets, TCRB CDR3s were moderately but significantly shorter in Type 1 diabetes patients.

Expressed TCRB transcripts got sequenced, as all isolated RNA was reverse transcribed. Assay used: immunoSEQ multiplex PCR; TCRdb lists only in-frame clones, some missing. The repertoire holds 150,000 to 180,000 clones, with about a tenth as singletons. Their antigens are not known. Sequenced sample: central memory CD4+ T cells from blood. The receptors here all came from a man aged 30 to 39 with type 1 diabetes.

This clone was seen a handful of times. V and J are TRBV5-1 and TRBJ2-7, with 7 bases aligning to TRBD1. Trimming removed 7 bases from V and 1 base from J; junction bases left unmatched: 8. CDR3 length equals 14 residues. Germline loops: CDR1 SGHRS, CDR2 YFSETQ. The CDR3, as DNA: TGCGCCAGCGGTACAGGGGAGTGGTCCTACGAGCAGTACTTC. It is translated as CASGTGEWSYEQYF.

The sample holds many counts of this clone. The V call is TRBV5-4, the J call TRBJ2-1; TRBD1 matches 8 bases. The CDR3 extends over 15 amino acids. CDR1 and CDR2 from the germline V gene are SGHNT and YYREEE (reference sequence). V shed 6 bases, J shed 4 bases, and the junction held 9 bases outside the gene matches. CDR3 loop: CASTLDRGRYNEQFF. The CDR3 DNA follows: TGTGCCAGCACCCTCGACAGGGGTCGTTACAATGAGCAGTTCTTC.

The genes are TRBV7-2 and TRBJ2-7; TRBD1 matches 9 bases. Trimming cost V 3 bases and J 4 bases; bases outside gene matches: 7. CDR1 and CDR2 from the germline V gene are SGHTA and FQGNSA. The CDR3 loop spans 15 amino acids. The CDR3, as DNA: TGTGCCAGCAGCTTGGGACAGGGTCTTGGGTACGAGCAGTACTTC. This codes for CASSLGQGLGYEQYF.

Only a few counts were recorded for this clone. The chain combines TRBV5-1 with TRBJ1-1, with 7 nucleotides matching TRBD1. From germline, CDR1 is SGHRS and CDR2 YFSETQ. The CDR3 is 14 amino acids. V dropped 2 bases and J dropped 2; count of bases not matched to a gene: 3. CDR3 in DNA: TGCGCCAGCAGCTTTGAGGGGGCAAACACTGAAGCTTTCTTT. Encoded protein: CASSFEGANTEAFF.

The sample holds a few counts of this clone. The chain joins TRBV29-1 to TRBJ2-2; the match to TRBD2 covers 7 bases. The V segment lost 2 bases and the J segment 1 base; nucleotides outside the gene matches: 1. Germline CDR1 and CDR2: SQVTM and ANQGSEA. This CDR3 is 14 amino acids long. The CDR3 sequence: CSVEPSGNTGELFF. CDR3 in DNA: TGCAGCGTTGAACCTAGCGGGAACACCGGGGAGCTGTTTTTT.

The J gene is TRBJ2-1, the V gene TRBV5-1; 7 bases are a match to TRBD2. This CDR3 comprises 15 residues. J gave up 2 bases and V 4 bases, and 6 bases lay outside the gene matches. The germline CDR1 and CDR2 sequences are SGHRS and YFSETQ. Here the CDR3 DNA reads TGCGCCAGCAGCGGAAGCGGGACGACCTACAATGAGCAGTTCTTC. Translating it yields CASSGSGTTYNEQFF.

The chain uses TRBV4-1 and TRBJ1-5, with TRBD1 as a possible D gene (5 bases). In germline, CDR1 is MGHRA, CDR2 YSYEKL. Deletions cut 4 bases from V and 9 bases from J, with 13 bases between. The CDR3 covers 13 residues. The CDR3 reads CASSLETGTPQHF. The DNA for the CDR3 is TGCGCCAGCAGCCTAGAAACAGGTACGCCCCAGCATTTT.

This clone was observed a few times. This sequence joins TRBV29-1 and TRBJ2-5; the D is unclear. V was trimmed by 6 bases and J by 7 bases, leaving 12 bases between them. Germline V CDR1 and CDR2: SQVTM, ANQGSEA. The length of the CDR3 is 11 residues. CDR3 in amino acids: CSVASTVTQYF. The CDR3, as DNA: TGCAGCGTAGCCTCCACTGTGACCCAGTACTTC.

J is TRBJ2-2 and V is TRBV9; TRBD2 matches at 9 bases. The CDR3 has 15 residues. Germline CDR1 SGDLS, CDR2 YYNGEE. V lost 6 bases and J lost 0; bases outside the gene matches: 3. The CDR3, as DNA: TGTGCCAGCACGACTAGCGGCTCGAACACCGGGGAGCTGTTTTTT. Its protein is CASTTSGSNTGELFF.

The chain recombines TRBV28 with TRBJ1-5, with TRBD1 matching 12 bases. V lost 5 bases and J lost 4; bases outside the gene matches: 15. Germline values: CDR1 MDHEN, CDR2 SYDVKM. The CDR3 has 19 residues. CDR3 in DNA: TGTGCCAGCAGTCTACTACGGGACAGGGGGCTAGTAGGGAATCAGCCCCAGCATTTT. This codes for CASSLLRDRGLVGNQPQHF.

The CDR3 DNA follows: TGTGCCAGTTCCCTGACGGGGGAGACCCAGTACTTC. This gives the protein CASSLTGETQYF. This rearrangement joins TRBV6-1 to TRBJ2-5; D perhaps matches TRBD2 (5 bases). This CDR3 spans 12 amino acids. Trimming left V 9 bases short and J 5 bases short, with 13 bases between. CDR1 and CDR2 (germline): MNHNS, SASEGT.

This clone was seen a handful of times. Within the sample, other DNA sequences also encode this same CDR3. V usage is TRBV28 and J usage is TRBJ2-5; D ambiguous. This CDR3 has 10 residues. V lost 6 bases, J lost 5 bases, and 4 bases lay in between. CDR1 and CDR2 (germline): MDHEN, SYDVKM. The CDR3 DNA follows: TGTGCCAGCAGCGGGGAGACCCAGTACTTC. Translation: CASSGETQYF.

This clone was detected many times. This chain uses TRBV30 with TRBJ2-1; weak D call: TRBD2 (6 bases). Trimming took 3 bases from V and 9 from J, leaving 12 bases between them. Germline V lookup: CDR1 GTSNPN, CDR2 SVGIG (reference sequence). The CDR3 consists of 12 residues. The CDR3 nucleotides read TGTGCCTGGAGCCAACCGACTAGTGAGCAGTTCTTC. Protein sequence: CAWSQPTSEQFF.

This clone was counted between two and nine times. The gene calls are TRBV18 and TRBJ1-5; 9 nucleotides match TRBD1. V was clipped by 2 bases and J by 4 bases; unmatched bases: 3. The CDR3 runs to 15 residues. Germline assignment: CDR1 KGHSH and CDR2 LQKENI. CDR3 sequence (DNA): TGTGCCAGCTCACCAGTCGGACAGGGGAATCAGCCCCAGCATTTT. It codes for CASSPVGQGNQPQHF.

This clone was seen only a few times. This rearrangement joins TRBV15 to TRBJ2-2; perhaps TRBD2 as D (6 bases). The germline V and J ends were trimmed by 3 bases and 4 bases, with 21 bases remaining between them. Per germline, CDR1 LNHNV and CDR2 YYDKDF (reference sequence). This CDR3 is built from 18 residues. CDR3 protein: CATSSGYRLAGSTGELFF. CDR3 nucleotides: TGTGCCACCAGCAGTGGGTATCGGCTAGCCGGGAGCACCGGGGAGCTGTTTTTT.

This clone was observed a handful of times. The chain carries TRBV5-1 and TRBJ1-5, with 9 positions matching TRBD1. CDR1 is SGHRS, CDR2 YFSETQ, per germline. This CDR3 region has 14 residues. J was trimmed by 5 bases and V by 1 base; bases with no gene match: 1. This chain's CDR3 is CASSLTGGYQPQHF. In DNA form, the CDR3 reads TGCGCCAGCAGCTTGACAGGGGGCTATCAGCCCCAGCATTTT.

The chain couples TRBV5-6 to TRBJ2-1; 9 bases are shared with TRBD2. V was pared by 0 bases and J by 5 bases, with 9 bases of the junction left unmatched. The CDR3 is 17 residues long. CDR1 and CDR2 (germline): SGHDT, YYEEEE. As DNA, the CDR3 is TGTGCCAGCAGCTTGGAAGGGACTAGCAGACTAAACAATGAGCAGTTCTTC. It specifies CASSLEGTSRLNNEQFF.

The chain joins TRBV11-2 to TRBJ2-7, with D perhaps TRBD2 (5 bases). The CDR3 covers 14 residues. V lost 1 base, J lost 5 bases, and 12 bases lay in between. The germline CDR1 and CDR2 sequences are SGHAT and FQNNGV. The CDR3 here is CASSLGGGANEQYF. Written as DNA, the CDR3 is TGTGCCAGCAGCTTAGGCGGAGGAGCTAACGAGCAGTACTTC.

This clone showed up just a few times. This sample also contains other DNA sequences that code for the same CDR3. The rearrangement joins TRBV5-1 to TRBJ2-5; 14 nucleotides agree with TRBD2. The germline gives CDR1 SGHRS, CDR2 YFSETQ. The J segment lost 5 bases and the V segment lost 3 bases, leaving 3 bases of the junction unmatched. The CDR3 covers 15 residues. CDR3 protein: CASSSGLAGVETQYF. The CDR3 bases are TGCGCCAGCAGCTCGGGACTAGCGGGAGTTGAGACCCAGTACTTC.

The V call is TRBV7-9, the J call TRBJ1-1, with D perhaps matching TRBD1 (5 bases). CDR1 SEHNR and CDR2 FQNEAQ come from the germline V gene (reference sequence). Trimming cost V 1 base and J 0 bases, with 6 bases left between them. This CDR3 spans 14 amino acids. The CDR3 coding sequence is TGTGCCAGCAGCTTAGGGGGGGTGAACACTGAAGCTTTCTTT. Its translation: CASSLGGVNTEAFF.

This clone showed up just a few times. The chain is built from TRBV28 and TRBJ2-1, with 9 positions matching TRBD2. The junction had 13 bases not matched to a gene; V was cut back by 4 bases and J by 9 bases. The germline gives CDR1 MDHEN, CDR2 SYDVKM. This CDR3 comprises 16 residues. The chain's CDR3 is CASSSLAGLGGGEQFF. DNA for the CDR3: TGTGCCAGCAGTTCCCTAGCGGGACTAGGGGGTGGTGAGCAGTTCTTC.

This clone was counted only a few times. The J gene is TRBJ1-2, the V gene TRBV19, with 8 bases aligning to TRBD1. The CDR3 loop spans 15 amino acids. Germline V lookup: CDR1 LNHDA, CDR2 SQIVND (reference sequence). V gave up 3 bases and J gave up 2 bases; unmatched junction bases: 5. CDR3 amino acids: CASSILQGANYGYTF. The CDR3 DNA follows: TGTGCCAGTAGTATTTTGCAGGGGGCGAACTATGGCTACACCTTC.

The chain recombines TRBV11-2 with TRBJ2-3; TRBD2 matches 11 bases. Per germline, CDR1 SGHAT and CDR2 FQNNGV. V lost 8 bases and J lost 5; bases outside the gene matches: 6. This CDR3 has 14 amino acids. The CDR3 DNA reads as TGTGCCAGCTCATTCGGGACTAGCGGAGATACGCAGTATTTT. This gives the protein CASSFGTSGDTQYF.

The gene calls are TRBV18 and TRBJ1-5; D is perhaps TRBD1 (5 bases). The CDR3 is 17 amino acids. V dropped 2 bases and J dropped 2 bases, with 16 bases sitting between them. Germline values: CDR1 KGHSH, CDR2 LQKENI. The CDR3 nucleotides read TGTGCCAGCTCACCAGGGGACTCTTTCGGGGGCAATCAGCCCCAGCATTTT. It is translated as CASSPGDSFGGNQPQHF.

The V call is TRBV7-2, the J call TRBJ1-2; D unclear. Germline V gene sequence: CDR1 SGHTA, CDR2 FQGNSA. Between the trimmed V and J ends, which lost 5 bases and 5 bases, there was a span of 18 bases. The CDR3 covers 15 residues. The CDR3: CASSALERAQYGYTF. The CDR3, as DNA: TGTGCCAGCAGCGCACTAGAACGGGCTCAATATGGCTACACCTTC.

This clone came up a few times. J is TRBJ1-2 and V is TRBV19; D is unresolved. V dropped 5 bases and J dropped 7 bases, with 14 bases sitting between them. Germline CDR1 is LNHDA and CDR2 is SQIVND (reference sequence). This CDR3 has 13 residues. For the CDR3, the DNA is TGTGCCAGTAGTGCACTAGAGTCTGCTGGCTACACCTTC. It yields the protein CASSALESAGYTF.

This clone was detected a few times. The chain carries TRBV29-1 and TRBJ2-5; 8 bases map to TRBD2. The V gene's germline CDR1 is SQVTM and CDR2 ANQGSEA. This CDR3 has 12 residues. The DNA for the CDR3 is TGCGGAACGGGAGGGCCGAGGGAGACCCAGTACTTC. Translated: CGTGGPRETQYF.

This clone was seen more than once but under ten times. The CDR3 loop is CASSQQGVGNTIYF. The CDR3 DNA follows: TGCGCCAGCAGCCAACAGGGGGTCGGAAACACCATATATTTT. The V call is TRBV5-1, the J call TRBJ1-3; TRBD1 agrees at 8 bases. The CDR3 sequence is 14 residues long. Germline V lookup: CDR1 SGHRS, CDR2 YFSETQ. V shed 4 bases, J shed 4 bases, and the junction held 4 bases outside the gene matches.

This sequence joins TRBV29-1 and TRBJ1-4; D might be TRBD1 (6 bases). Trimming removed 4 bases from V and 5 bases from J, with 14 bases in between. This CDR3 has 14 residues. Germline-derived CDR1 and CDR2 are SQVTM and ANQGSEA. CDR3 nucleotides: TGCAGCGTTGCCCCGACAGGACTGAATGAAAAACTGTTTTTT. Protein product: CSVAPTGLNEKLFF.

A few counts support this clone. The chain carries TRBV9 and TRBJ2-1; D might be TRBD2 (5 bases). The germline V gene encodes CDR1 SGDLS and CDR2 YYNGEE. The CDR3 covers 12 residues. The germline V and J ends were trimmed by 4 bases and 9 bases, with 11 bases remaining between them. The CDR3 loop reads CASSSTRGEQFF. In nucleotides, the CDR3 is TGTGCCAGCAGCTCTACTAGAGGTGAGCAGTTCTTC.

This clone has more than one count but fewer than ten. The chain links TRBV7-8 to TRBJ1-1, with D unclear. This CDR3 is built from 13 residues. Germline CDR1 SGHVS, CDR2 FQNEAQ. V gave up 4 bases and J gave up 0 bases, with 6 bases separating them. CDR3 sequence: CASSSRLNTEAFF. CDR3 nucleotide sequence: TGTGCCAGCAGCTCTAGACTGAACACTGAAGCTTTCTTT.